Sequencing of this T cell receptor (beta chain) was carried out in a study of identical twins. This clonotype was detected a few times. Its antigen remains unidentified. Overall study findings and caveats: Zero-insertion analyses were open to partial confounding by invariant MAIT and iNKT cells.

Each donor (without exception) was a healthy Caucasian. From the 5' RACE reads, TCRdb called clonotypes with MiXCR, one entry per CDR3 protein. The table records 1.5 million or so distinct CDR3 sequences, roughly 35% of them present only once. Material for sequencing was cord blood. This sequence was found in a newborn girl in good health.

The CDR3 here is CASSSQTRAYEQYF. In DNA form, the CDR3 reads TGCGCCAGCAGCTCCCAGACTAGGGCGTACGAGCAGTACTTC. This sequence joins TRBV5-1 and TRBJ2-7; possibly TRBD2 for D (6 bases). The CDR3 extends over 14 amino acids. In germline, CDR1 is SGHRS, CDR2 YFSETQ. With 3 bases removed from V and 4 bases from J, the gap between germline ends came to 14 bases.